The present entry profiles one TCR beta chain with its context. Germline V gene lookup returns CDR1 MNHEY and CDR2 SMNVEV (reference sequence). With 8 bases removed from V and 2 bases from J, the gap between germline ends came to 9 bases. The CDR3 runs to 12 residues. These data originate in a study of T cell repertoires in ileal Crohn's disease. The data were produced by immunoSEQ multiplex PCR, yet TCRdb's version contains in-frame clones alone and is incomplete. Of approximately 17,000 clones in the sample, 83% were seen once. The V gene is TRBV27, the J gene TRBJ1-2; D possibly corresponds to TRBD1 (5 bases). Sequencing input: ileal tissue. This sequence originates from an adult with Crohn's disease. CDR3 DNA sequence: TGTGCCAGCCGAACAGGAAACTATGGCTACACCTTC. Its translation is CASRTGNYGYTF.